The 15 T cell receptor beta chains presented below share a single source sample, sequenced in a study of cytomegalovirus exposure and HLA in healthy donors. 13 Jbeta primers and 60 Vbeta primers were used for the PCR. The assay was immunoSEQ multiplex PCR, and TCRdb's table has in-frame clones only and misses some. The table lists some 150,000 clones, roughly 80% of them singletons. Sample: PBMCs. The receptors were sampled from a female donor in good health and CMV-seronegative.

This chain connects TRBV29-1 to TRBJ1-1, with 8 bases aligning to TRBD1. The J segment lost 6 bases and the V segment lost 2 bases, leaving 8 bases of the junction unmatched. The germline V gene has CDR1 SQVTM and CDR2 ANQGSEA. The CDR3 loop spans 14 amino acids. DNA of the CDR3: TGCAGCGTTGAATTTGCAGGGGGCGAGGCTGAAGCTTTCTTT. Translating it yields CSVEFAGGEAEAFF. The complete variable domain, with remaining parts taken from reference TRBV29-1 and TRBJ1-1, reads SAVISQKPSRDICQRGTSLTIQCQVDSQVTMMFWYRQQPGQSLTLIATANQGSEATYESGFVIDKFPISRPNLTFSTLTVSNMSPEDSSIYLCSVEFAGGEAEAFFGQGTRLTVV.

J is TRBJ2-7 and V is TRBV4-1; TRBD1 aligns across 9 bases. Germline CDR1 reads MGHRA; CDR2 reads YSYEKL. The CDR3 runs to 15 residues. J lost 1 base, V lost 4 bases, and 5 bases had no gene match. As DNA, the CDR3 is TGCGCCAGCAGCCTCATAGACAGGGGGTCCTACGAGCAGTACTTC. Translation gives CASSLIDRGSYEQYF.

V usage is TRBV27 and J usage is TRBJ2-3; 13 bases agree with TRBD2. Germline V lookup: CDR1 MNHEY, CDR2 SMNVEV (reference sequence). The trim removed 4 bases at V and 1 base at J, leaving 5 bases unmatched. The CDR3 length is 17 residues. The CDR3 is CASSSGLAGARTDTQYF. CDR3 DNA: TGTGCCAGCAGTTCCGGACTAGCGGGGGCCCGCACAGATACGCAGTATTTT.

The rearrangement joins TRBV5-1 to TRBJ1-2; tentative D call: TRBD1 (6 bases). The CDR3 has 13 residues. Germline loops: CDR1 SGHRS, CDR2 YFSETQ. The germline V and J ends were trimmed by 3 bases and 4 bases, with 10 bases remaining between them. As DNA, the CDR3 is TGCGCCAGCAGCTCGGACAGCTCCTATGGCTACACCTTC. This gives the protein CASSSDSSYGYTF. The full variable domain, with the rest looked up from reference TRBV5-1 and TRBJ1-2, is KAGVTQTPRYLIKTRGQQVTLSCSPISGHRSVSWYQQTPGQGLQFLFEYFSETQRNKGNFPGRFSGRQFSNSRSEMNVSTLELGDSALYLCASSSDSSYGYTFGSGTRLTVV.

The rearrangement joins TRBV10-2 to TRBJ1-4; TRBD1 might be the D (6 bases). The length of the CDR3 is 14 residues. Per germline, CDR1 WSHSY and CDR2 SAAADI. The V end was cut by 8 bases, the J end by 7 bases, with 17 bases between. CDR3 loop: CASRTRTQGEKLFF. CDR3 bases: TGCGCCAGCCGTACCCGGACACAGGGTGAAAAACTGTTTTTT.

The chain is built from TRBV5-1 and TRBJ1-2; perhaps TRBD1 as D (6 bases). Trimming removed 5 bases from V and 5 bases from J, with 19 bases in between. The CDR3 contains 15 residues. Germline CDR1 and CDR2: SGHRS and YFSETQ. CDR3 in amino acids: CASSSLGLQGYGYTF. Written as DNA, the CDR3 is TGCGCCAGCAGTTCCCTTGGACTCCAGGGGTATGGCTACACCTTC. Full variable domain (rest looked up from reference TRBV5-1 and TRBJ1-2): KAGVTQTPRYLIKTRGQQVTLSCSPISGHRSVSWYQQTPGQGLQFLFEYFSETQRNKGNFPGRFSGRQFSNSRSEMNVSTLELGDSALYLCASSSLGLQGYGYTFGSGTRLTVV.

The chain is built from TRBV7-9 and TRBJ2-7, with TRBD1 matching 7 bases. The CDR3 sequence is 15 residues long. V dropped 7 bases and J dropped 5; count of bases not matched to a gene: 14. Germline V gene data show CDR1 as SEHNR and CDR2 as FQNEAQ (reference sequence). The CDR3 is CASTAPTGRPHEQYF. Written as DNA, the CDR3 is TGTGCCAGCACCGCCCCGACAGGGCGTCCCCACGAGCAGTACTTC. The full variable domain, in which reference TRBV7-9 and TRBJ2-7 provide the parts outside the CDR3, is DTGVSQNPRHKITKRGQNVTFRCDPISEHNRLYWYRQTLGQGPEFLTYFQNEAQLEKSRLLSDRFSAERPKGSFSTLEIQRTEQGDSAMYLCASTAPTGRPHEQYFGPGTRLTVT.

This chain joins TRBV7-9 and TRBJ2-1, with 11 nucleotides matching TRBD2. The germline CDR1 and CDR2 sequences are SEHNR and FQNEAQ (reference sequence). CDR3 length: 16 residues. Trimming took 5 bases from V and 11 from J; bases not matched to a gene: 14. CDR3 protein: CASSLVIAGGKGQQFF. In DNA, the CDR3 is TGTGCCAGCAGCCTCGTAATAGCGGGGGGGAAAGGGCAGCAGTTCTTC.

This chain connects TRBV30 to TRBJ2-1, with 10 positions matching TRBD1. Trimming took 2 bases from V and 6 from J; bases not matched to a gene: 13. CDR3 length equals 17 residues. Per the germline V gene, CDR1 is GTSNPN and CDR2 is SVGIG (reference sequence). The CDR3, as DNA: TGTGCCTGGAGTACAACGGACAGGGGGACCTGGGGCAATGAGCAGTTCTTC. As protein: CAWSTTDRGTWGNEQFF.

The CDR3 bases are TGCGCCAGCAGCTTGTTTTCCGGGGGGACCATCAATGAGCAGTTCTTC. This encodes CASSLFSGGTINEQFF. The chain is built from TRBV5-1 and TRBJ2-1; 7 bases map to TRBD2. Germline trimming cut 1 base from V and 6 bases from J; bases unmatched to any gene: 10. CDR3 size: 16 residues. Germline CDR1 is SGHRS and CDR2 is YFSETQ.

The rearrangement uses TRBV6-5 and TRBJ1-1; 8 nucleotides align to TRBD1. This CDR3 comprises 14 residues. The junction had 5 bases not matched to a gene; V was cut back by 5 bases and J by 3 bases. CDR1 and CDR2 (germline): MNHEY, SVGAGI. CDR3 nucleotides: TGTGCCAGCAGTCCACAGGGGGTAGACACTGAAGCTTTCTTT. It specifies CASSPQGVDTEAFF.

This clone was observed many times. The rearrangement links TRBV25-1 to TRBJ1-1; D unclear. The V gene's germline CDR1 is MGHDK and CDR2 SYGVNS. The CDR3 has 11 amino acids. Trimming cost V 4 bases and J 6 bases, with 6 bases left between them. The CDR3 DNA sequence: TGTGCCAGCAGTGTTTCCGCTGAAGCTTTCTTT. As protein: CASSVSAEAFF.

DNA for the CDR3: TGTGCCAGCAGCAAGCCGGGACAGGGAATGGGGACCGGGGAGCTGTTTTTT. Amino acid sequence: CASSKPGQGMGTGELFF. The chain employs TRBV5-4 and TRBJ2-2; 9 bases match TRBD1. Germline CDR1 and CDR2: SGHNT and YYREEE (reference sequence). The V and J ends lost 4 bases and 5 bases, in that order; junction bases with no gene match: 12. The length of the CDR3 is 17 residues.

The chain has TRBV18 and TRBJ2-1; 8 nucleotides match TRBD2. The CDR3 runs 17 residues. Germline CDR1 and CDR2: KGHSH and LQKENI. With V trimmed by 0 bases and J by 3 bases, 7 bases remained unmatched. The CDR3, as DNA: TGTGCCAGCTCACCACCATCCGGCGGGGGGATCTACAATGAGCAGTTCTTC. Protein product: CASSPPSGGGIYNEQFF.

The CDR3 coding sequence is TGCGCCAGCAGCCTGAGACAGGGATCAGATACGCAGTATTTT. Its protein product is CASSLRQGSDTQYF. The chain employs TRBV5-1 and TRBJ2-3, with 7 nucleotides matching TRBD1. This CDR3 spans 14 amino acids. The germline V gene encodes CDR1 SGHRS and CDR2 YFSETQ. V gave up 4 bases and J gave up 4 bases; unmatched junction bases: 6.